The T cell receptor beta chain under discussion was sequenced for a study of PD-1 blockade in mismatch repair-deficient tumors listed by TCRdb under 2017. As for the study more broadly: Between late 2013 and late 2016, the trial enrolled approximately 86 consecutive patients with about eleven types of mismatch repair-deficient cancer, all of whom had received prior treatment and were progressing. Tumor-associated T cell clones were tracked in the peripheral blood of patients responding to PD-1 blockade by deep sequencing of TCR CDR3 regions.

Spanning cysteine to phenylalanine, the CDR3 consists of 15 amino acids. Only CDR3 DNA remains: 45 bases, in frame from the first base. Per the germline V gene, SGHRS is the CDR1 and YFSETQ is the CDR2. The germline ends are 16 bases apart after V is trimmed by 4 bases and J by 5 bases. General study outcomes and caveats: Rapid expansion after pembrolizumab followed by contraction, generally before radiologic responses, was shown by tumor-resident clones, which were often undetectable in blood before treatment.

Library preparation used the immunoSEQ multiplex PCR assay. Imported from immuneACCESS, the table was reduced by TCRdb to in-frame sequences with V and J called. These copies leave out some clones; in studies compared against another copy, an unresolved V gene accounts for under half, and the cause of the remainder is not known. The sample yields about 40,000 clones; roughly 77% were counted once. Jointly, the top ten make up over 20% of the sample. Mismatch repair deficiency was established in every enrolled patient by polymerase chain reaction or immunohistochemistry. A few patients who responded to pembrolizumab therapy underwent TCR sequencing. Pembrolizumab PD-1 blockade was prospectively tested in advanced mismatch repair-deficient cancers, regardless of tissue of origin, in the phase II trial. Peripheral blood T cell samples were collected serially, before PD-1 blockade began and at several time points afterward. Blood sampling times were expressed in weeks after the first pembrolizumab dose.

On this clone itself: The antigen it binds to is not known. No base quality values were provided; no much bigger clone lies one nucleotide off.

Sample: peripheral blood, taken 4 weeks after starting pembrolizumab. The receptor chain draws on TRBV5-1 and TRBJ2-1, with no confidently assigned D gene. This sequence originates from an adult with mismatch repair-deficient cancer. Here the CDR3 is given as CASSRSSIVDNEQFF. In nucleotide form, the sequence is TGCGCCAGCAGCCGTAGCTCTATCGTCGACAATGAGCAGTTCTTC.